This TCR beta chain was sequenced in a study of cytomegalovirus exposure and HLA in healthy donors (dated by TCRdb to 2016 to 2017). For the study in its entirety: According to an earlier analysis of 587 of the donors, about 180 million T cells yielded 90 million to 140 million unique TCR beta sequences and 276 Gb of sequence data. An early release that covered fewer than 800 HLA-typed donors contained approximately 320 gigabases of sequencing data and roughly 84 million unique TCR sequences. Among the approximately 430 genotyped donors, around 81% belonged to the genetic ancestry cluster associated with self-reported Caucasian donors. The study aimed to test whether cataloging public T cell receptors could reveal signatures of past pathogen exposure. The study profiled the T cell repertoires of around 700 subjects by immunosequencing and related them to cytomegalovirus serostatus. Besides the first cohort of 550 to 750 subjects, a separate validation cohort made up of 95 to 150 different subjects was used. To predict cytomegalovirus infection status, the study combined high-throughput TCR immunosequencing, statistical association of individual TCRs with disease status, and machine learning. In a later analysis, previously published TCR beta repertoires from 550 to 700 donors were re-analyzed and high-resolution HLA genotyping was added so that TCR occurrence patterns could be studied. In the later analysis, no new phenotypic data were used to find candidate immune exposures; instead, reliance was placed on TCR beta sequences and their occurrence across donors. In an earlier analysis of over 550 of the donors, high-throughput TCR beta sequencing was used to judge whether each TCR beta V gene segment behaved as functional or pseudogenic. Donor age, sex, ethnicity and CMV serostatus were compiled alongside the repertoire data. In a later genetic analysis, genome-wide SNP genotypes for about three fifths of the roughly 670 donors were used, and that subset was treated as a discovery cohort. Every discovery cohort repertoire had been produced on one sequencing platform. HLA typing covered class I and class II loci at four-digit resolution. The number of donors typed differed by locus, with about 629-640 for A, B, C, DRB1 and DQB1, roughly 550 for DQA1, 606 for DPA1, and 400 to 490 for DPB1. Because of strong linkage in the cohort, roughly five DR-DQ haplotypes were treated as single units for association and clustering. Across around 400 genotyped donors of the cohort, an average of about 240,000 unique TCR beta nucleotide sequences per donor were sequenced, and around 20% of those sequences were non-productive. Broader findings and caveats from the paper: Presence/absence analyses assumed roughly uniform sequencing depth across donors, an assumption that may not hold. The only immune exposure information available for the cohort was CMV serostatus. Most TCR sequences were seen in very few donors, while some public TCRs were found in many individuals. An association between a missense DCLRE1C variant and V-gene and J-gene trimming of TCR beta chains was found in a later genetic analysis and replicated in an independent cohort. The study gave a list of under 200 TCR beta chains associated with cytomegalovirus. The authors suggested that the approach could potentially be generalized to other disease states and immunological phenotypes. A later analysis found that TCR association rates varied across HLA loci, with DRB1 alleles showing the most associated TCRs and HLA-C alleles the fewest. A later analysis reported that several top co-occurrence clusters appeared linked to parvovirus B19, influenza, CMV and Epstein-Barr virus. Correlated functional status among segregating V segments might be attributable to linkage disequilibrium, but an unknown experimental factor could not be ruled out. The classifier was reported to diagnose cytomegalovirus status with high specificity and sensitivity in both the original and validation cohorts. In vitro tests confirmed that a few of the cytomegalovirus-associated TCR beta chains recognize cytomegalovirus antigens. HLA typing was unavailable for some donors at each locus, so association tests used only the typed subset. Assigning TCR associations to individual alleles was difficult when HLA alleles, especially DR and DQ, strongly co-occurred. At a false discovery rate of 0.05, a later analysis linked about 16,000 TCR beta sequences to specific HLA alleles. In a later analysis, HLA-associated TCR beta chains showed more clonal expansion and lower generation probabilities than non-associated chains that were equally common. A further reported finding was that TCR beta sequences accurately predicted the HLA-A and HLA-B alleles for most subjects in the first cohort. Because counts were too low, some 17 rarely observed V segments, including chromosome 9 orphons, were excluded from the earlier analysis of 587 of the donors. Compared with the roughly 670-donor mean, donors in an Asian-associated ancestry cluster had fewer N-insertions in productive TCRs, according to a later genetic analysis. A later analysis found that most CMV-associated TCR beta chains appeared HLA-restricted, with HLA associations seemingly driven largely by CMV exposure. In this cohort, only TCR beta chains were sequenced, and detectable features were limited by the absence of alpha or paired-chain data. Because the 87-base-pair reads could not distinguish some IMGT-functional V segments, including TRBV6-2 and TRBV6-3, those segments were excluded. A cluster of highly shared sequence variants was judged likely to be a technical artifact of the sequencing pipeline. In an earlier analysis of under 600 of the donors, most TCR beta V segments were observed in productive rearrangements about 90% or about 30% of the time, broadly matching IMGT annotations.

The cohort consisted of hundreds of healthy bone marrow donors. Cohort members were all nominally healthy when sampled, although unrecorded immune exposures were likely present. The donor tested CMV seropositive and was one of the 289 seropositive cohort members. A peripheral blood sample was collected from each donor, and TCR beta sequencing was performed on peripheral blood mononuclear cells. The Qiagen DNeasy Blood Extraction Kit was used to extract genomic DNA from the blood cell samples. The library came from the immunoSEQ multiplex PCR assay. A mixture of 60 forward primers for TCR Vbeta segments and 13 reverse primers for TCR Jbeta segments was used in the multiplex PCR. Amplification of the CDR3 region of rearranged TCR beta genes was performed with a multiplex PCR assay on genomic DNA. The amplified TCR beta libraries were sequenced on the Illumina HiSeq System as 87-base-pair reads. The original methods were these. In a later analysis, approximately 74 million unique TCR beta chains were counted across the 500 to 700 repertoires, and around 10 million of these chains were shared by at least two donors. Raw reads were error-corrected and collapsed into unique sequences with a nearest-neighbor algorithm that merged closely related sequences to remove PCR and sequencing errors. Alignment of CDR3 sequences to IMGT reference sequences was used to assign V, D and J gene segments. Each retained sequence needed at least a six-nucleotide match to both a V gene segment and a J gene segment. Rearrangements were called productive when the CDR3 lacked stop codons and stayed in frame with V and J; all others were non-productive. Following IMGT convention, CDR3 was defined as the stretch from the second conserved V-encoded cysteine to the conserved J-encoded phenylalanine. In an earlier analysis of around 540 of the donors, sequences lacking an unambiguous match to a single V gene segment were excluded. An earlier analysis of several hundred of the donors called V segments functional above 56.7% productive rearrangements and segregating when the between-donor standard deviation exceeded 5%. A statistical classification framework was developed to diagnose cytomegalovirus status using the catalog of TCR beta chain sequences. In a later analysis, V and J genes were assigned by comparing TCR nucleotide sequences against IMGT/GENE-DB human TR gene sequences. Using the TCRdist pipeline, a later analysis assigned CDR3 sequences along with most-parsimonious VDJ recombination scenarios. In a later analysis, each TCR beta chain was defined by its CDR3 amino acid sequence together with its V-gene family, and reads lacking a unique V-gene family were excluded. To address suspected cross-contamination and a sequencing artifact, a later analysis removed a few hundred highly shared, low-generation-probability nucleotide sequences. In a later analysis, a clonal expansion index was calculated for each public chain from normalized within-repertoire ranks of inferred template counts. In a later analysis, generation probabilities were computed using a VDJ recombination model fitted to out-of-frame rearrangements, and the results were checked against IGoR. In a later analysis, TCR-TCR, TCR-HLA and TCR-CMV co-occurrence was scored with hypergeometric tests, and a repertoire-size bias correction was applied to TCR pairs. To estimate false discovery rates, a later analysis permuted the HLA or CMV assignments 20 times. In a later analysis, co-occurring TCRs were grouped with DBSCAN, and TCRdist sequence similarity was added when clustering was performed within HLA-allele-positive subsets. Co-occurrence clustering excluded repertoires with fewer than 30,000 or more than 120,000 public chains, plus five with anomalous nucleotide sharing. TCRdb limited this immuneACCESS table to in-frame rearrangements with V and J called. A share of clones is missing; checked studies link under half to unresolved V genes, and the rest is unexplained. The DNA gave D and trimming, while V, J and clone size come from that table. In all, the sample holds 210,000 or so clones, and around 81% of those were seen once. The top ten clones comprise roughly a tenth of the sample.

About this clone: Its cognate antigen has yet to be identified. Base-call qualities are not available, and no considerably larger clone is one nucleotide away.

The germline V gene (reference sequence) specifies SEHNR as CDR1 and FQNEAQ as CDR2. Deletion took 4 bases off V and 3 bases off J, with a span of 17 bases between the germline ends. Reading from cysteine to phenylalanine, the CDR3 counts 16 amino acids. Only the CDR3 portion is preserved as DNA: 48 bases, with reading frame beginning at the first base. The receptor's source is a woman aged 45 to 65 in good health and CMV-seropositive. The chain uses TRBV7-9 and TRBJ2-3, with a tentative D gene TRBD1 over 6 matching bases. Sequenced material: PBMCs. DNA sequence: TGTGCCAGCAGCTATTCGACAGGACCCAATACAGATACGCAGTATTTT. The translation is CASSYSTGPNTDTQYF.